Below are 12 T cell receptor beta chains sequenced from a single sample in a study of yellow fever vaccine responses in identical twins. TCRdb reprocessed the RT-PCR reads with MiXCR, giving one entry per CDR3 protein. The table has about 19,000 distinct CDR3 sequences, over 65% seen once; the top ten hold under 3%. The sample here was T cells from blood (PBMCs), unsorted or a sorted subset (not recorded which), taken before or after yellow fever vaccination (not recorded which). Receptor source: a young woman who received the yellow fever vaccine.

The chain is built from TRBV19 and TRBJ2-1; no clear D gene. The germline V and J ends were trimmed by 5 bases and 2 bases, with 7 bases remaining between them. The CDR3 length is 13 residues. Germline CDR1 reads LNHDA; CDR2 reads SQIVND (reference sequence). The chain's CDR3 is CASSARPYNEQFF. The CDR3, as DNA: TGTGCCAGTAGTGCCCGACCCTACAATGAGCAGTTCTTC.

The J gene is TRBJ1-2, the V gene TRBV12-3 or TRBV12-4, with TRBD1 as a possible D gene (5 bases). V shed 4 bases and J shed 4 bases, with 13 bases lying between them. This CDR3 has 14 amino acids. CDR3 region: CASSYGRAGYGYTF. In DNA form, the CDR3 reads TGTGCCAGCAGTTATGGCAGGGCGGGCTATGGCTACACCTTC.

J is TRBJ2-5 and V is TRBV29-1; the D is unclear. The germline gives CDR1 SQVTM, CDR2 ANQGSEA. The CDR3 covers 13 residues. Deletions cut 3 bases from V and 4 bases from J, with 12 bases between. CDR3: CSVDPGSRETQYF. DNA of the CDR3: TGCAGCGTTGATCCCGGGTCCCGAGAGACCCAGTACTTC.

J is TRBJ1-5 and V is TRBV20-1, with 11 nucleotides matching TRBD1. The CDR3 sequence is 15 residues long. Per germline, CDR1 DFQATT and CDR2 SNEGSKA (reference sequence). Unmatched junction bases numbered 8, after V lost 5 bases and J lost 5 bases. The CDR3 here is CSALLGTGGYQPQHF. CDR3 in DNA: TGCAGTGCTTTATTAGGGACAGGGGGTTATCAGCCCCAGCATTTT.

The chain joins TRBV29-1 to TRBJ2-1; TRBD2 aligns across 8 bases. The CDR3 loop spans 10 amino acids. The germline V gene has CDR1 SQVTM and CDR2 ANQGSEA. CDR3 protein: CVVGLAEQFF. The CDR3 region has the DNA TGCGTCGTTGGACTAGCTGAGCAGTTCTTC.

The chain has TRBV18 and TRBJ2-5, with 7 bases lining up with TRBD1. The CDR3 is made up of 13 amino acids. Germline V gene data show CDR1 as KGHSH and CDR2 as LQKENI. The J segment lost 4 bases and the V segment lost 4 bases, leaving 3 bases of the junction unmatched. The CDR3 spells CASSQRQGETQYF. The DNA for the CDR3 is TGTGCCAGCTCACAACGACAGGGAGAGACCCAGTACTTC.

The chain carries TRBV11-1 and TRBJ2-3, with 10 bases fitting TRBD1. Trimming removed 3 bases from V and 5 bases from J; junction bases left unmatched: 8. The CDR3 loop spans 16 amino acids. The V gene's germline CDR1 is SGHAT and CDR2 FQDESV (reference sequence). In DNA, the CDR3 is TGTGCCAGCAGCTTCCCGAAAGGACAGGGGGGAGATACGCAGTATTTT. Protein product: CASSFPKGQGGDTQYF. The full variable domain, in which reference TRBV11-1 and TRBJ2-3 provide the parts outside the CDR3, is EAEVAQSPRYKITEKSQAVAFWCDPISGHATLYWYRQILGQGPELLVQFQDESVVDDSQLPKDRFSAERLKGVDSTLKIQPAELGDSAMYLCASSFPKGQGGDTQYFGPGTRLTVL.

V gene TRBV2 combines with J gene TRBJ2-7; 8 bases are shared with TRBD1. V dropped 10 bases and J dropped 2; count of bases not matched to a gene: 7. Germline values: CDR1 SNHLY, CDR2 FYNNEI. The CDR3 totals 13 residues. CDR3 residues: CAITGTGTYEQYV. The CDR3, as DNA: TGTGCCATCACCGGGACAGGCACCTACGAGCAGTACGTC.

The chain employs TRBV12-1 and TRBJ2-3. TRBV12-1 is described as a pseudogene. The CDR3 covers 13 residues. The CDR3 region has the DNA TGTGCCAGCAGCTTTGAATCTCCAGATACGCAGTATTTT. Its protein product is CASSFESPDTQYF.

V usage is TRBV12-3 or TRBV12-4 and J usage is TRBJ2-6; perhaps TRBD1 as D (5 bases). Trimming cost V 6 bases and J 0 bases, with 12 bases left between them. There are 16 residues in the CDR3. CDR3 sequence: CASRIDSLSGANVLTF. In nucleotides, the CDR3 is TGTGCCAGCAGAATCGACAGCCTCTCTGGGGCCAACGTCCTGACTTTC.

V is TRBV12-5 and J is TRBJ2-7; D not certain. Trimming took off 8 bases at V and 0 bases at J, with 8 bases between the two ends. The V gene's germline CDR1 is LGHNT and CDR2 FRNRAP. The length of the CDR3 is 12 residues. DNA for the CDR3: TGTGCTAGTCGGCTGAGCTCCTACGAGCAGTACTTC. Translating gives CASRLSSYEQYF.

This rearrangement joins TRBV7-3 to TRBJ2-1; D might be TRBD2 (5 bases). CDR3 size: 13 residues. Deletions cut 4 bases from V and 2 bases from J, with 6 bases between. Germline V gene lookup returns CDR1 SGHTA and CDR2 FQGTGA. The CDR3 sequence: CASSSAAYNEQFF. Written as DNA, the CDR3 is TGTGCCAGCAGCTCAGCGGCCTACAATGAGCAGTTCTTC.